This T cell receptor (beta chain) was sequenced for a study of blood T cell repertoires in COVID-19. At the level of the study: T cells, B-cell-depleted T cells, or PBMCs provided the cDNA or gDNA that served as material.

Original handling: For nucleated cells, counts were estimated from reference gene primer amplification. Profiling relied on immunoSEQ multiplex PCR, and the TCRdb table lists in-frame clones only, not all of them. V and J calls and clone size follow that table, whereas D and trimming were derived from the DNA. The sample comprises tens of thousands of clones, around 75% of which are singletons, and approximately 21% rests with the top ten. Between the trimmed V and J ends, which lost 0 bases and 4 bases, there was a span of 4 bases. CDR1 is SGHRS, CDR2 YFSETQ, per germline. CDR3 length equals 12 residues.

The chain employs TRBV5-1 and TRBJ1-2; D unclear. This TCR came from a man between 65 and 85 years old with acute or convalescent COVID-19. Sequenced: peripheral blood. The CDR3 sequence is CASSLDSYGYTF. CDR3 DNA sequence: TGCGCCAGCAGCTTGGACAGCTATGGCTACACCTTC.